The clone carrying this T cell receptor beta chain showed up just once. This specimen belongs to a study of blood T cell repertoires in COVID-19. Study in general: Samples representing acute and convalescent COVID-19 were sourced from the United States, Italy and Spain. The cDNA or gDNA used as material had been derived from T cells, B-cell-depleted T cells, or PBMCs.

In the original processing: Researchers report that nucleated cell counts were estimated from reference gene primer amplification. Clones were read by immunoSEQ multiplex PCR, and TCRdb kept only the in-frame ones, dropping some. That table supplies the V and J calls and clone size; D and trimming were determined from the DNA. This sample has 95,000 to 150,000 clones, with 88% found just once. The sequence was collected from a woman aged 50 to 60 with active or convalescent COVID-19. Sequenced sample: peripheral blood.

CDR3 in amino acids: CASSLGGNTEAFF. CDR3 coding DNA: TGTGCCAGCAGCTTAGGGGGCAACACTGAAGCTTTCTTT. The gene calls are TRBV11-3 and TRBJ1-1; D is possibly TRBD1 (5 bases). Germline CDR1 and CDR2: SGHNT and YENEEA. The V and J ends lost 1 base and 2 bases respectively, with 5 bases between them. The CDR3 length is 13 residues.